The clone carrying this T cell receptor beta chain was observed a handful of times. What it recognizes is unknown. The germline V gene has CDR1 DFQATT and CDR2 SNEGSKA (reference sequence). Trimming cost V 0 bases and J 7 bases; bases outside gene matches: 4. There are 13 residues in the CDR3. TCRdb itself ran the 5' RACE reads through MiXCR, one entry per CDR3 protein. The table lists 190,000 or so distinct CDR3 sequences, 20% to 25% of them singletons. The data stem from a study of T-cell memory formation after mild COVID-19. The study's findings and limits: CD4+ contracting clones were mainly CM and EM; CD8+ ones, EMRA.

The chain combines TRBV20-1 with TRBJ1-2; 8 bases fit TRBD1. Input material: PBMCs or a T cell subset sorted from them (not recorded which). This receptor was identified in an adult woman who had mild COVID-19 (a few samples of this study predate the infection). Cell type and time point are not known. The CDR3 sequence is CSARETDRAGYTF. The CDR3 nucleotides read TGCAGTGCTAGAGAAACGGACAGGGCTGGCTACACCTTC.